Each of the 20 T cell receptor beta chains below was sequenced from the same sample in a study of CD8 T cells in Susac syndrome. Reverse transcription of about 0.45 to 1 ug RNA was carried out with random hexamers. TCRdb ran MiXCR on the immunoSEQ multiplex PCR reads and lists one entry per CDR3 protein. The sample yields 150,000 to 200,000 distinct CDR3 sequences, roughly 94% seen once. Specimen: CD8+ T cells from PBMCs. These receptors were taken from a human donor with Susac syndrome.

This chain links TRBV21-1 with TRBJ1-4. TRBV21-1 is a pseudogene locus. The CDR3 length is 15 residues. The CDR3 region is CASSKDPSFWEKLFF. For the CDR3, the DNA is TGTGCCAGCAGCAAAGATCCCAGTTTTTGGGAAAAACTGTTTTTT.

This chain links TRBV25-1 with TRBJ2-6; D remains unclear. The V end lost 0 bases, the J end lost 0 bases, and 3 bases lay between the germline ends. The V gene's germline CDR1 is MGHDK and CDR2 SYGVNS. The CDR3 has 15 residues. The CDR3, as DNA: TGTGCCAGCAGTGAATATACCTCTGGGGCCAACGTCCTGACTTTC. Translated, it gives CASSEYTSGANVLTF.

V gene TRBV15 combines with J gene TRBJ1-4; 8 bases match TRBD1. The ends lost 1 base at V and 5 bases at J; junction bases unmatched: 3. The V gene's germline CDR1 is LNHNV and CDR2 YYDKDF (reference sequence). The CDR3 is 15 amino acids. CDR3: CATSRARGPNEKLFF. DNA of the CDR3: TGTGCCACCAGCAGAGCCAGGGGGCCCAATGAAAAACTGTTTTTT.

The chain combines TRBV27 with TRBJ1-1; D gene unclear. V was trimmed by 6 bases and J by 0 bases, leaving 11 bases between them. CDR1 is MNHEY, CDR2 SMNVEV, per germline (reference sequence). This CDR3 comprises 14 residues. The CDR3 loop reads CASRLMGLNTEAFF. CDR3 bases: TGTGCCAGCAGGCTAATGGGTCTGAACACTGAAGCTTTCTTT.

This chain uses TRBV6-5 with TRBJ1-1, with 8 bases aligning to TRBD1. The CDR3 is made up of 16 amino acids. Trimming took 2 bases from V and 5 from J; bases not matched to a gene: 10. The germline V gene encodes CDR1 MNHEY and CDR2 SVGAGI. The CDR3 DNA reads TGTGCCAGCAGTTACCCGACAGGGGAGAGGTATACTGAAGCTTTCTTT. It yields the protein CASSYPTGERYTEAFF.

This chain links TRBV6-6 with TRBJ2-3, with D unresolved. Germline assignment: CDR1 MNHNY and CDR2 SVGAGI (reference sequence). V was trimmed by 0 bases and J by 0 bases, leaving 7 bases between them. The CDR3 is 15 residues long. CDR3 DNA: TGTGCCAGCAGTTACTCTGGCCTTAGCACAGATACGCAGTATTTT. This encodes CASSYSGLSTDTQYF.

The chain combines TRBV27 with TRBJ2-7, with TRBD2 identical over 10 bases. The CDR3 is 14 amino acids. Germline CDR1 and CDR2: MNHEY and SMNVEV (reference sequence). V lost 0 bases, J lost 7 bases, and 3 bases stayed unmatched. The CDR3 DNA reads TGTGCCAGCAGTTTATCGCCTAGCGGGAGTGAGCAGTACTTC. Translated, it gives CASSLSPSGSEQYF.

The CDR3 DNA is TGTGCCAGCAGCGGGACTAGCGAATTAAGCTCCTACAATGAGCAGTTCTTC. Translated: CASSGTSELSSYNEQFF. The V gene is TRBV9, the J gene TRBJ2-1; 9 bases align to TRBD2. The J segment lost 0 bases and the V segment lost 3 bases, leaving 7 bases of the junction unmatched. CDR3 length equals 17 residues. Per the germline V gene, CDR1 is SGDLS and CDR2 is YYNGEE.

CDR3 residues: CASSLVAGLGSEQYF. Written as DNA, the CDR3 is TGTGCCAGCAGCTTAGTGGCGGGATTAGGTAGCGAGCAGTACTTC. This chain joins TRBV7-2 and TRBJ2-7; TRBD2 might be the D (6 bases). CDR3 length equals 15 residues. Germline assignment: CDR1 SGHTA and CDR2 FQGNSA. V was shortened by 1 base and J by 6 bases, with 16 bases between the two germline ends.

Comments on this clonotype: A junction boundary mismatches the germline segment, possibly from a read error. This chain links TRBV5-1 with TRBJ2-1; TRBD1 matches 9 bases. The CDR3 is made up of 16 amino acids. Germline V gene data show CDR1 as SGHRS and CDR2 as YFSETQ. This chain's CDR3 is CATSRVGDRDLDEQFF. CDR3 in DNA: TGCGCCACCAGCAGGGTAGGGGACAGGGATCTGGATGAGCAGTTCTTC.

This chain joins TRBV19 and TRBJ2-7; TRBD1 matches 10 bases. CDR1 and CDR2 from the germline V gene are LNHDA and SQIVND (reference sequence). After removal of 10 bases from V and 3 bases from J, the junction contained 6 bases not matched to a gene. The CDR3 extends over 13 amino acids. The CDR3 loop reads CATRQGAFYEQYF. CDR3 nucleotides: TGTGCCACAAGACAGGGGGCCTTCTACGAGCAGTACTTC.

The chain uses TRBV4-1 and TRBJ1-3, with a tentative D call TRBD1 (6 bases). The V end was cut by 1 base, the J end by 2 bases, with 9 bases between. The CDR3 runs 15 residues. Per the germline V gene, CDR1 is MGHRA and CDR2 is YSYEKL. CDR3 in DNA: TGCGCCAGCAGCCAAGGGCCAGGGGCTGGAAACACCATATATTTT. As protein: CASSQGPGAGNTIYF.

The chain joins TRBV9 to TRBJ2-1, with 11 bases fitting TRBD2. The V gene end was trimmed by 2 bases and the J gene end by 8 bases; junction bases not matched to a gene: 3. The CDR3 is 14 residues long. CDR1 and CDR2 from the germline V gene are SGDLS and YYNGEE. CDR3 sequence reads: CASSVSGRADEQFF. Written as DNA, the CDR3 is TGTGCCAGCAGCGTTAGCGGGAGGGCCGATGAGCAGTTCTTC.

This sequence joins TRBV11-2 and TRBJ2-7, with D perhaps matching TRBD1 (6 bases). V was trimmed by 4 bases and J by 3 bases, leaving 22 bases between them. CDR3 length: 17 residues. CDR1 and CDR2 from the germline V gene are SGHAT and FQNNGV. The CDR3 sequence is CASSSYILPGANYEQYF. The CDR3 DNA reads as TGTGCCAGCAGCTCATACATCCTACCAGGGGCCAACTACGAGCAGTACTTC.

This clonotype has just one count. This chain connects TRBV24-1 to TRBJ1-5, with 9 bases fitting TRBD1. Unmatched junction bases numbered 0, after V lost 3 bases and J lost 7 bases. The CDR3 totals 13 residues. The germline gives CDR1 KGHDR, CDR2 SFDVKD. The CDR3 DNA sequence: TGTGCCACCAGTGATGGGACAGGGCAGCCCCAGCATTTT. It specifies CATSDGTGQPQHF.

V is TRBV25-1 and J is TRBJ2-5; D is uncertain. The ends were cut back, 6 bases at V and 7 bases at J, with 9 bases in the middle. CDR3 size: 11 residues. Germline V lookup: CDR1 MGHDK, CDR2 SYGVNS. Here the CDR3 reads CASSVLGTQYF. CDR3 nucleotide sequence: TGTGCCAGCAGCGTTCTAGGGACCCAGTACTTC.

The rearrangement uses TRBV29-1 and TRBJ1-1; D is perhaps TRBD1 (6 bases). V shed 2 bases and J shed 4 bases, with 14 bases lying between them. CDR3 length: 14 amino acids. Germline-derived CDR1 and CDR2 are SQVTM and ANQGSEA. CDR3 region: CSVEWLGGPTEAFF. The CDR3 coding sequence is TGCAGCGTTGAATGGCTGGGGGGGCCCACTGAAGCTTTCTTT.

The chain recombines TRBV10-3 with TRBJ2-7, with 10 nucleotides matching TRBD2. CDR3 size: 14 residues. The germline gives CDR1 ENHRY, CDR2 SYGVKD. J gave up 5 bases and V 6 bases, and 7 bases lay outside the gene matches. CDR3 residues: CAIRGASGGNEQYF. CDR3 coding DNA: TGTGCCATCAGAGGAGCTAGCGGGGGCAACGAGCAGTACTTC.

This rearrangement joins TRBV11-2 to TRBJ2-2, with no clear D. Trimming cost V 5 bases and J 6 bases, with 19 bases left between them. The CDR3 is 16 residues long. CDR1 is SGHAT, CDR2 FQNNGV, per germline. The CDR3 DNA is TGTGCCAGCAGCACCCTAACATTCGGTGGGTCCGGGGAGCTGTTTTTT. It is translated as CASSTLTFGGSGELFF.

The chain has TRBV20-1 and TRBJ2-1; TRBD1 is a possible D gene (5 bases). Germline values: CDR1 DFQATT, CDR2 SNEGSKA (reference sequence). CDR3 length equals 15 residues. V lost 6 bases, J lost 1 base, and 16 bases lay in between. CDR3 coding DNA: TGCAGTGCCGATGGACACCTACCTTCCTACAATGAGCAGTTCTTC. The encoded protein is CSADGHLPSYNEQFF.